Below are 27 T cell receptor beta chains sequenced from a single sample in a study of blood T cell repertoires in COVID-19. Profiling relied on immunoSEQ multiplex PCR, and the TCRdb table lists in-frame clones only, not all of them. The table includes some 83,000 clones, about 78% detected once. Material for sequencing was peripheral blood. The origin of the receptors is a woman of 80 years or more with acute or convalescent COVID-19.

The chain carries TRBV5-1 and TRBJ2-6; 7 bases are shared with TRBD1. Trimming removed 3 bases from V and 1 base from J; junction bases left unmatched: 7. CDR3 length equals 17 residues. The germline CDR1 and CDR2 sequences are SGHRS and YFSETQ. The CDR3 region has the DNA TGCGCCAGCAGCTCGGGACAGTGGGCGTCTGGGGCCAACGTCCTGACTTTC. Protein sequence: CASSSGQWASGANVLTF.

In its sample, this clone was seen many times. This sequence joins TRBV2 and TRBJ2-5, with a tentative D call TRBD2 (5 bases). Germline assignment: CDR1 SNHLY and CDR2 FYNNEI. The CDR3 loop spans 14 amino acids. Trimming took off 9 bases at V and 5 bases at J, with 19 bases between the two ends. The DNA of the CDR3 is TGTGCCAGTCTAAGGACTGGATCTTCGGAGACCCAGTACTTC. Its protein is CASLRTGSSETQYF.

This clone was picked up a small number of times. The rearrangement joins TRBV18 to TRBJ2-7, with a tentative D call TRBD2 (5 bases). The CDR3 spans 14 residues. CDR1 and CDR2 (germline): KGHSH, LQKENI. Trimming left V 2 bases short and J 3 bases short, with 11 bases between. The CDR3 here is CASSPGPEGYEQYF. Written as DNA, the CDR3 is TGTGCCAGCTCACCAGGACCTGAGGGCTACGAGCAGTACTTC.

The chain links TRBV7-2 to TRBJ2-3; 9 bases align to TRBD2. The trim removed 1 base at V and 1 base at J, leaving 6 bases unmatched. Germline assignment: CDR1 SGHTA and CDR2 FQGNSA. The CDR3 spans 17 residues. The DNA of the CDR3 is TGTGCCAGCAGCTTAGTGATGATAGCGGGGGGCACAGATACGCAGTATTTT. Translation: CASSLVMIAGGTDTQYF.

The chain has TRBV28 and TRBJ2-3; 9 nucleotides match TRBD2. This CDR3 has 16 residues. Germline V CDR1 and CDR2: MDHEN, SYDVKM. V was pared by 3 bases and J by 4 bases, with 8 bases of the junction left unmatched. CDR3 nucleotides: TGTGCCAGCAGTTTCTCGTCTAGCGGGGCATCAGATACGCAGTATTTT. Translation: CASSFSSSGASDTQYF.

This clone has just a few counts. CDR3 residues: CAISAAGLSNEAFF. The CDR3 nucleotides read TGTGCCATCAGTGCTGCAGGGCTCTCGAACGAAGCTTTCTTT. This chain connects TRBV10-3 to TRBJ1-1; D possibly corresponds to TRBD1 (5 bases). Germline CDR1 and CDR2: ENHRY and SYGVKD. The length of the CDR3 is 14 residues. V lost 4 bases and J lost 8, with 17 bases in between.

The table lists this clone with a few counts. The rearrangement uses TRBV19 and TRBJ1-5; no firm D call. V lost 8 bases and J lost 2, with 16 bases in between. This CDR3 has 15 residues. CDR1 is LNHDA, CDR2 SQIVND, per germline (reference sequence). The CDR3 here is CASGGGPYGNQPQHF. CDR3 sequence (DNA): TGTGCCAGTGGAGGAGGTCCCTACGGCAATCAGCCCCAGCATTTT.

The chain couples TRBV11-2 to TRBJ1-2; no clear D. The CDR3 runs to 12 residues. CDR1 and CDR2 (germline): SGHAT, FQNNGV. V was trimmed by 5 bases and J by 3 bases, leaving 7 bases between them. DNA of the CDR3: TGTGCCAGCAGCCCCCGGGACTATGGCTACACCTTC. Its protein is CASSPRDYGYTF.

There are a few counts of this clone. The chain joins TRBV6-5 to TRBJ1-2, with 10 bases fitting TRBD1. V trimming: 4 bases; J trimming: 7 bases; junction bases outside the gene matches: 6. The CDR3 is made up of 14 amino acids. Per germline, CDR1 MNHEY and CDR2 SVGAGI. The CDR3, as DNA: TGTGCCAGCAGTTCCGACAGGGGGCGTTTTGGCTACACCTTC. Protein product: CASSSDRGRFGYTF.

The chain has TRBV6-5 and TRBJ1-1, with 7 positions matching TRBD1. The CDR3 covers 13 residues. V lost 6 bases, J lost 8 bases, and 9 bases stayed unmatched. CDR1 and CDR2 (germline): MNHEY, SVGAGI. The CDR3 bases are TGTGCCAGCAGGGCCACAGGGGCCCGAGAAGCTTTCTTT. It yields the protein CASRATGAREAFF.

The chain has TRBV5-1 and TRBJ1-2; TRBD1 is a possible D gene (5 bases). The germline V and J ends were trimmed by 2 bases and 1 base, with 15 bases remaining between them. Per the germline V gene, CDR1 is SGHRS and CDR2 is YFSETQ. The CDR3 length is 16 residues. The CDR3 sequence: CASSLSRATYNYGYTF. CDR3 DNA sequence: TGCGCCAGCAGCTTAAGCAGGGCGACCTATAACTATGGCTACACCTTC.

V is TRBV18 and J is TRBJ1-1; 8 bases are a match to TRBD1. Germline V CDR1 and CDR2: KGHSH, LQKENI. This CDR3 region has 14 residues. V was clipped by 3 bases and J by 4 bases; unmatched bases: 4. CDR3 amino acids: CASSPRQGATEAFF. As DNA, the CDR3 is TGTGCCAGCTCACCTAGGCAGGGGGCCACTGAAGCTTTCTTT.

This chain joins TRBV7-2 and TRBJ2-1; tentatively, D is TRBD1 (5 bases). This CDR3 is 15 amino acids long. Germline assignment: CDR1 SGHTA and CDR2 FQGNSA. Trimming took off 5 bases at V and 10 bases at J, with 21 bases between the two ends. The CDR3 reads CASSPTRAGYREQFF. DNA of the CDR3: TGTGCCAGCAGCCCCACCAGGGCTGGGTACCGCGAGCAGTTCTTC.

This clone has a handful of counts. The chain links TRBV12-3 or TRBV12-4 to TRBJ1-6; weak D call: TRBD1 (5 bases). Trimming stripped 4 bases from V and 6 bases from J, with 7 bases between. This CDR3 spans 13 amino acids. The CDR3 protein is CASSSGRNSPLHF. In nucleotides, the CDR3 is TGTGCCAGCAGTTCAGGGCGTAATTCACCCCTCCACTTT.

This clone has more than one count but fewer than ten. The chain employs TRBV28 and TRBJ1-5, with 7 bases matching TRBD1. The germline V gene has CDR1 MDHEN and CDR2 SYDVKM. This CDR3 region has 16 residues. Trimming removed 5 bases from V and 7 bases from J; junction bases left unmatched: 14. CDR3 sequence reads: CASSPTGQDLWQPQHF. The CDR3 nucleotides are TGTGCCAGCAGTCCGACTGGACAGGATCTCTGGCAGCCCCAGCATTTT.

This clone has more than one count but fewer than ten. The chain links TRBV24-1 to TRBJ2-3, with TRBD1 identical over 11 bases. Germline CDR1 is KGHDR and CDR2 is SFDVKD. CDR3 length: 16 residues. The ends lost 1 base at V and 4 bases at J; junction bases unmatched: 3. This CDR3 reads CATSDFWGQGADTQYF. CDR3 coding DNA: TGTGCCACCAGTGATTTCTGGGGACAGGGGGCAGATACGCAGTATTTT.

This clone was counted once. V is TRBV5-4 and J is TRBJ1-1, with no clear D. Germline V lookup: CDR1 SGHNT, CDR2 YYREEE (reference sequence). V was pared by 3 bases and J by 6 bases, with 12 bases between. The CDR3 consists of 13 residues. The CDR3 bases are TGTGCCAGCAGCTGGGAGGCGCAGGCTGAAGCTTTCTTT. Amino acid sequence: CASSWEAQAEAFF.

This clone was observed a few times. V and J are TRBV29-1 and TRBJ1-4, with D tentatively TRBD1 (5 bases). V lost 6 bases and J 6 bases, leaving 14 bases between the germline ends. Germline values: CDR1 SQVTM, CDR2 ANQGSEA. The CDR3 runs to 13 residues. The CDR3 sequence: CSVDTGFDEKLFF. Here the CDR3 DNA reads TGCAGCGTGGATACAGGTTTCGATGAAAAACTGTTTTTT.

The chain uses TRBV19 and TRBJ1-4, with 9 bases aligning to TRBD1. V was pared by 4 bases and J by 6 bases, with 3 bases of the junction left unmatched. Per germline, CDR1 LNHDA and CDR2 SQIVND (reference sequence). The CDR3 has 14 amino acids. CDR3 protein: CASSRDRVDEKLFF. CDR3 DNA sequence: TGTGCCAGTAGTAGGGACAGGGTGGATGAAAAACTGTTTTTT.

The chain links TRBV19 to TRBJ2-1, with 10 bases that match TRBD1. Trimming cost V 7 bases and J 9 bases; bases outside gene matches: 12. Germline assignment: CDR1 LNHDA and CDR2 SQIVND (reference sequence). The CDR3 has 15 residues. The CDR3 reads CASTLSGTGASEQFF. For the CDR3, the DNA is TGTGCCAGTACCCTATCCGGGACAGGGGCAAGTGAGCAGTTCTTC.

The CDR3: CASSEGAGNQPQHF. CDR3 nucleotides: TGTGCCAGCAGCGAGGGGGCTGGCAATCAGCCCCAGCATTTT. The gene calls are TRBV2 and TRBJ1-5; 7 nucleotides line up with TRBD1. The CDR3 has 14 residues. Germline loops: CDR1 SNHLY, CDR2 FYNNEI. The ends lost 6 bases at V and 2 bases at J; junction bases unmatched: 4.

The chain combines TRBV7-8 with TRBJ1-1; tentative D call: TRBD1 (6 bases). This CDR3 spans 15 amino acids. V was cut by 6 bases and J by 8 bases, with 22 bases left in between. Looked up from germline, CDR1 is SGHVS and CDR2 is FQNEAQ. CDR3 protein: CASSLDSGQRREAFF. For the CDR3, the DNA is TGTGCCAGCAGTCTTGACAGTGGACAGCGGCGCGAAGCTTTCTTT.

The chain couples TRBV6-1 to TRBJ2-5; no definite D call. The germline V gene has CDR1 MNHNS and CDR2 SASEGT. The ends were cut back, 1 base at V and 2 bases at J, with 11 bases in the middle. This CDR3 region has 15 residues. The CDR3 nucleotides are TGTGCCAGCAGTGAAGGGGCAGCAACTCAAGAGACCCAGTACTTC. This gives the protein CASSEGAATQETQYF.

V and J are TRBV2 and TRBJ2-7, with 7 positions matching TRBD2. The germline V gene encodes CDR1 SNHLY and CDR2 FYNNEI. This CDR3 has 13 amino acids. V dropped 7 bases and J dropped 2; count of bases not matched to a gene: 5. CDR3 sequence reads: CASISGLTYEQYF. For the CDR3, the DNA is TGTGCCAGCATTAGCGGGTTGACCTACGAGCAGTACTTC.

J is TRBJ1-6 and V is TRBV6-2 or TRBV6-3; D not resolved. The CDR3 extends over 12 amino acids. Trimming removed 6 bases from V and 9 bases from J, with 9 bases in between. Germline V lookup: CDR1 MNHEY, CDR2 SVGEGT. Here the CDR3 reads CASSQSRSPLHF. The CDR3, as DNA: TGTGCCAGCAGCCAGTCGCGTTCACCCCTCCACTTT.

The chain is built from TRBV9 and TRBJ2-2; possibly TRBD2 for D (6 bases). CDR1 SGDLS and CDR2 YYNGEE come from the germline V gene. Trimming shortened V by 7 bases and J by 0 bases, and 10 bases separated the two germline ends. The CDR3 sequence is 14 residues long. The CDR3: CASGGIANTGELFF. CDR3 sequence (DNA): TGTGCCAGCGGGGGGATCGCGAACACCGGGGAGCTGTTTTTT.

This clone turned up a few times. The gene calls are TRBV19 and TRBJ1-2; the match to TRBD1 covers 8 bases. This CDR3 comprises 14 residues. J was trimmed by 4 bases and V by 8 bases; bases with no gene match: 9. From germline, CDR1 is LNHDA and CDR2 SQIVND (reference sequence). The CDR3 DNA follows: TGTGCCAGTGGAAACAGGGGGGCAACCTATGGCTACACCTTC. Its protein is CASGNRGATYGYTF. The full variable domain, rest sourced from reference TRBV19 and TRBJ1-2, is DGGITQSPKYLFRKEGQNVTLSCEQNLNHDAMYWYRQDPGQGLRLIYYSQIVNDFQKGDIAEGYSVSREKKESFPLTVTSAQKNPTAFYLCASGNRGATYGYTFGSGTRLTVV.